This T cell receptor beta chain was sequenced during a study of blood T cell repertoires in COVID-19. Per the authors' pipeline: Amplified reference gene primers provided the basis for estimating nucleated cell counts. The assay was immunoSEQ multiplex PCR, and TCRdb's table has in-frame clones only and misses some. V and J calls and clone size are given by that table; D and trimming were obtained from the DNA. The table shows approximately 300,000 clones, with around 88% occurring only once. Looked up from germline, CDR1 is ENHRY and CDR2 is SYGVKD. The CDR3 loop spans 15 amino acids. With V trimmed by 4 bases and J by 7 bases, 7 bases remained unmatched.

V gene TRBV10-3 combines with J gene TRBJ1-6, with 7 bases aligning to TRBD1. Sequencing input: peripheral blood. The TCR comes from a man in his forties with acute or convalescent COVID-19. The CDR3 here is CAISGGAGGNSPLHF. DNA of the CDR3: TGTGCCATCAGTGGAGGTGCAGGGGGAAATTCACCCCTCCACTTT.